This T cell receptor beta chain originates from a study of blood T cell repertoires in COVID-19. Study-level background: T cells, B-cell-depleted T cells, or PBMCs provided the cDNA or gDNA that served as material.

The method was immunoSEQ multiplex PCR; TCRdb's version includes in-frame clones alone and lacks a portion of them. The data contain some 88,000 clones, roughly 77% of them singletons. A remark on this clone: The germline gene is not matched at one end of the junction; a read error may be the cause.

This CDR3 is built from 11 residues. The germline gives CDR1 MDHEN, CDR2 SYDVKM. The clonotype originates from a human donor in a cohort sampled during active COVID-19. Sequences were obtained from peripheral blood. The rearrangement joins TRBV28 to TRBJ1-2, with unresolved D. Written as DNA, the CDR3 is TGTGCCAGCAGTTTTGAAACGAGGATTAACTTC. Protein: CASSFETRINF.